The 10 T cell receptor beta chains presented below share a single source sample, sequenced in a study of T cell repertoires in cytomegalovirus infection. TCRdb reprocessed the reads via MiXCR and lists one record per CDR3 protein. The sample includes about 250,000 distinct CDR3 sequences, approximately 13% of them seen just once. The sample comprised PBMCs. All receptors derive from a human donor in good health (CMV status not recorded). Some clones in this sample may be carry-over from other donors' samples.

Only a few counts were recorded for this clonotype. This chain connects TRBV29-1 to TRBJ1-6; no clear D gene. Germline V gene lookup returns CDR1 SQVTM and CDR2 ANQGSEA. The CDR3 sequence is 14 residues long. V lost 5 bases and J lost 7, with 15 bases in between. The CDR3 protein is CSVTPGPRNSPLHF. CDR3 sequence (DNA): TGCAGCGTTACCCCCGGGCCGCGGAATTCACCCCTCCACTTT. Variable domain in full (rest from reference TRBV29-1 and TRBJ1-6): SAVISQKPSRDICQRGTSLTIQCQVDSQVTMMFWYRQQPGQSLTLIATANQGSEATYESGFVIDKFPISRPNLTFSTLTVSNMSPEDSSIYLCSVTPGPRNSPLHFGNGTRLTVT.

This clonotype appeared many times. V is TRBV7-2 and J is TRBJ1-2; D remains ambiguous. Trimming took off 1 base at V and 4 bases at J, with 13 bases between the two ends. CDR3 size: 15 residues. CDR1 and CDR2 from the germline V gene are SGHTA and FQGNSA. CDR3 sequence (DNA): TGTGCCAGCAGCTTAGATACCGGGTCCTTCTATGGCTACACCTTC. Its translation is CASSLDTGSFYGYTF.

In its sample, this clonotype was seen many times. This chain links TRBV7-2 with TRBJ2-3, with TRBD1 matching over 10 bases. V trimming: 5 bases; J trimming: 2 bases; junction bases outside the gene matches: 4. Germline lookup yields CDR1 SGHTA and CDR2 FQGNSA. The length of the CDR3 is 15 residues. The CDR3 loop reads CASSQDRGSTDTQYF. In DNA form, the CDR3 reads TGTGCCAGCAGCCAGGACAGGGGGTCCACAGATACGCAGTATTTT.

With regard to this clonotype: A much larger clone is a single base away; this may be a read error. This sequence joins TRBV4-3 and TRBJ2-3; D gene unclear. Germline V gene sequence: CDR1 LGHNA, CDR2 YSLEER. The CDR3 sequence is 15 residues long. Trimming stripped 0 bases from V and 5 bases from J, with 12 bases between. CDR3 nucleotide sequence: TGCGCCAGCAGCCAAGATGTAATAGCAGGAGATACGCAGTATTTT. It encodes CASSQDVIAGDTQYF.

Ten or more counts support this clonotype. V usage is TRBV28 and J usage is TRBJ2-6, with D possibly matching TRBD1 (5 bases). The V end lost 1 base, the J end lost 2 bases, and 6 bases lay between the germline ends. CDR1 MDHEN and CDR2 SYDVKM come from the germline V gene. The CDR3 spans 15 residues. CDR3 region: CASSLYRPGANVLTF. In DNA, the CDR3 is TGTGCCAGCAGTTTATACAGGCCTGGGGCCAACGTCCTGACTTTC.

There are many counts of this clonotype. This chain joins TRBV19 and TRBJ1-1; 7 positions match TRBD1. Per germline, CDR1 LNHDA and CDR2 SQIVND (reference sequence). The ends lost 5 bases at V and 8 bases at J; junction bases unmatched: 17. The CDR3 is made up of 16 amino acids. The CDR3 region is CASSSSGTVLPHEAFF. The CDR3 DNA reads TGTGCCAGTAGTTCCTCCGGGACAGTTCTCCCCCACGAAGCTTTCTTT.

The sample holds a few counts of this clonotype. The chain employs TRBV7-9 and TRBJ1-3; D is uncertain. Trimming removed 2 bases at V and 4 bases at J, with 3 bases between. Per germline, CDR1 SEHNR and CDR2 FQNEAQ (reference sequence). The CDR3 spans 12 residues. The CDR3: CASSLRGNTIYF. The DNA for the CDR3 is TGTGCCAGCAGCTTACGAGGAAACACCATATATTTT.

The chain links TRBV20-1 to TRBJ2-7; 13 positions agree with TRBD2. The V and J ends lost 6 bases and 0 bases, in that order; junction bases with no gene match: 5. The CDR3 is 15 amino acids. Germline lookup yields CDR1 DFQATT and CDR2 SNEGSKA (reference sequence). As DNA, the CDR3 is TGCAGTGCACGGGGACTAGCGGGGAGCTCCTACGAGCAGTACTTC. Protein product: CSARGLAGSSYEQYF.

In its sample, this clonotype was seen a few times. V is TRBV5-1 and J is TRBJ2-1; 7 bases map to TRBD2. In germline, CDR1 is SGHRS, CDR2 YFSETQ. This CDR3 is built from 16 residues. With V trimmed by 0 bases and J by 4 bases, 7 bases remained unmatched. This CDR3 reads CASSLAPASGYNEQFF. The CDR3 coding sequence is TGCGCCAGCAGCTTGGCCCCGGCTAGCGGTTACAATGAGCAGTTCTTC.

CDR3 loop: CASGSGISGNTIYF. In DNA form, the CDR3 reads TGTGCCAGCGGGTCCGGGATTTCTGGAAACACCATATATTTT. This chain links TRBV3-1 with TRBJ1-3; no clear D. There are 14 residues in the CDR3. Germline CDR1 is LGHDT and CDR2 is YNNKEL (reference sequence). The V and J ends lost 8 bases and 1 base respectively, with 12 bases between them.